These T cell receptor beta chains were read from a single sample in a study of blood T cell repertoires in COVID-19. Here immunoSEQ multiplex PCR was the method, and the copy in TCRdb shows in-frame clones only, minus some. Of around 150,000 clones in the sample, 85% were seen once. The sequenced material came from peripheral blood. The source is a human donor with acute or convalescent COVID-19. The donor label of this sample is uncertain. The CDR3 runs from the conserved cysteine through the conserved F or W. The order of the fields is V gene, D gene, clone size, J gene, CDR3 DNA, CDR3 protein. A D gene is named only where the DNA matches it firmly. Rows may omit the clone size; those that give it use once, few, many or a size class.

TRBV6-5,.,.,TRBJ1-5,TGTGCCACCACGGGGAACACCAGAAATCAGCCCCAGCATTTT,CATTGNTRNQPQHF
TRBV9,TRBD1,once,TRBJ1-3,TGTGCCAGCAGCGCCCTACAGGGGCTACGGGGAAACACCATATATTTT,CASSALQGLRGNTIYF
TRBV7-2,TRBD2,.,TRBJ2-5,TGTGCCAGCAGCCGGGGACTAGCGGGGGGGCGGGAGACCCAGTACTTC,CASSRGLAGGRETQYF
TRBV9,.,.,TRBJ1-5,TGTGCCAGCAGCTCGACAGGTTACAATCAGCCCCAGCATTTT,CASSSTGYNQPQHF
TRBV5-6,TRBD1,.,TRBJ2-5,TGTGCCAGCATTCCTACAGGGGGCTGGGAGACCCAGTACTTC,CASIPTGGWETQYF
TRBV27,TRBD2,.,TRBJ2-6,TGTGCCAGCAGTACGCTAGCGGGGGTGAGCTCTGGGGCCAACGTCCTGACTTTC,CASSTLAGVSSGANVLTF
TRBV13,.,.,TRBJ1-2,TGTGCCAGCAGCTCTCGGGCCAGGCCCACGGGAGGCTACACCTTC,CASSSRARPTGGYTF
TRBV19,TRBD1,few,TRBJ1-4,TGTGCCAGTAGTATCCCTCGTGGGCAGGGGGGCGAAAAACTGTTTTTT,CASSIPRGQGGEKLFF
TRBV6-1,.,.,TRBJ1-2,TGTGCCAGCAGTGAACGGGAAAGGGGGTTCAATGGCTACACCTTC,CASSERERGFNGYTF
TRBV12-5,TRBD1,.,TRBJ2-1,TGTGCTAGTGGTTTAGGAGGGACAGGGGGCAATGAGCAGTTCTTC,CASGLGGTGGNEQFF
TRBV7-6,.,.,TRBJ2-1,TGTGCCAGCAGCTTATGGGAGAGCAATGAGCAGTTCTTC,CASSLWESNEQFF
TRBV10-2,TRBD1,.,TRBJ2-7,TGCGCCAGCAGGACAGGGGACTACGAGCAGTACTTC,CASRTGDYEQYF
TRBV29-1,TRBD1,once,TRBJ1-2,TGCAGCGTTGACCCCCACGACAGGGGGTATGGCTACACCTTC,CSVDPHDRGYGYTF
TRBV5-4,.,few,TRBJ2-5,TGTGCCAGCAGCTTCTCGGCTTCCGGGGGAGAGACCCAGTACTTC,CASSFSASGGETQYF
TRBV29-1,TRBD2,.,TRBJ2-1,TGCAGCGTTGAAGAAAGTGCCCGGGGGAGGGGGCAGTTCTTC,CSVEESARGRGQFF
TRBV19,.,.,TRBJ2-4,TGTGCCAGTATGAGAACGGGACTAGCCAAAAACATTCAGTACTTC,CASMRTGLAKNIQYF
TRBV18,TRBD1,.,TRBJ2-5,TGTGCCAGCTCACCACCGGGACAGGGGTTTGGAGAGACCCAGTACTTC,CASSPPGQGFGETQYF
TRBV2,.,.,TRBJ1-5,TGTGCCAGCAGTGAGGGCTACATTGGGAATCAGCCCCAGCATTTT,CASSEGYIGNQPQHF
TRBV15,TRBD1,.,TRBJ2-1,TGTGCCACCAGCAGAGTGGGGGGACAGGGTCTCTACAATGAGCAGTTCTTC,CATSRVGGQGLYNEQFF
TRBV3-1/TRBV3-2,.,.,TRBJ2-7,TGTGCCAGCAGCCAAGTTAGGCGGGAGCAGTACTTC,CASSQVRREQYF
TRBV27,.,.,TRBJ2-1,TGTGCCAGCCGGACCGGACAGAAGTACAATGAGCAGTTCTTC,CASRTGQKYNEQFF
TRBV18,.,.,TRBJ1-1,TGTGCCAGCTCACCTGCAATACGGACTGAAGCTTTCTTT,CASSPAIRTEAFF
TRBV10-2,.,.,TRBJ1-2,TGCGCCAGCAGTGCCGGGACGAGGGGGTATGGCTACACCTTC,CASSAGTRGYGYTF
TRBV10-3,TRBD2,.,TRBJ2-7,TGTGCCATCGGGGGGAGGGTCGAAGGCGAGCAGTACTTC,CAIGGRVEGEQYF
TRBV9,.,.,TRBJ1-2,TGTGCCAGCAGCGTCACTTCCGGGGACTATGGCTACACCTTC,CASSVTSGDYGYTF
TRBV10-1,.,.,TRBJ2-3,TGCGCCAATGCCCGCGGGCCTACAGATACGCAGTATTTT,CANARGPTDTQYF
TRBV27,TRBD1,.,TRBJ1-1,TGTGCCAGCAGAAGACAGGGGGCAGCTGAAGCTTTCTTT,CASRRQGAAEAFF
TRBV18,TRBD1,.,TRBJ1-5,TGTGCCAGCTCACCCGGACAGGGGGCGATTCTGGATCAGCCCCAGCATTTT,CASSPGQGAILDQPQHF
TRBV7-2,TRBD1,once,TRBJ1-6,TGTGCCAGCAGTCCCCTATCGAGGGACAGGGGTGCTTCACCCCTCCACTTT,CASSPLSRDRGASPLHF
TRBV18,.,.,TRBJ2-3,TGTGCCAGCTCACCCCTGGAGGCGGGGCACTTCACAGATACGCAGTATTTT,CASSPLEAGHFTDTQYF